Listed below are T cell receptor beta chains from one sample, sequenced in a study of shared clonotypes between healthy human individuals. Assay: immunoSEQ multiplex PCR; the TCRdb copy retains only in-frame clones and omits some. This sample has under 1 million clones, with around 93% found just once. The sample comprised naive CD8+ T cells sorted from blood. The source of these receptors is a man under 40 in good health. Each CDR3 is given with its conserved first and last residue. The order of the fields is D gene, clone size, J gene, V gene, CDR3 protein, CDR3 DNA. The D gene is left open where the match is weak. Not every row has a clone size; where given, it reads once, few, many or a size class.

>TRBD2|.|TRBJ2-1|TRBV19
CASSPTTSWRDNEQFF
TGTGCCAGTAGTCCCACGACTAGCTGGAGGGACAATGAGCAGTTCTTC
>.|.|TRBJ1-4|TRBV10-3
CATQEASLNEKLFF
TGTGCCACCCAGGAGGCGAGCCTTAATGAAAAACTGTTTTTT
>TRBD2|.|TRBJ2-3|TRBV9
CASSEGLAGTDTQYF
TGTGCCAGCAGCGAGGGGCTAGCGGGAACTGATACGCAGTATTTT
>.|.|TRBJ2-1|TRBV19
CASSMILAGSNEQFF
TGTGCCAGTAGTATGATCTTGGCAGGGTCCAATGAGCAGTTCTTC
>TRBD1|once|TRBJ1-5|TRBV7-9
CASSLGQGDQPQHF
TGTGCCAGCAGCCTCGGACAGGGGGATCAGCCCCAGCATTTT
>TRBD1|.|TRBJ2-7|TRBV5-1
CASSFTGQGYEQYF
TGCGCCAGCAGCTTTACCGGACAGGGCTACGAGCAGTACTTC
>.|once|TRBJ2-1|TRBV15
CATSTNMDSYNEQFF
TGTGCCACCTCAACAAACATGGACTCCTACAATGAGCAGTTCTTC
>.|.|TRBJ2-1|TRBV27
CASSLYLLNNEQFF
TGTGCCAGCAGTTTATACCTACTAAACAATGAGCAGTTCTTC
>TRBD1|.|TRBJ1-2|TRBV4-1
CASSRMPNRGREGYTF
TGCGCCAGCAGCCGTATGCCCAACAGGGGGCGCGAGGGCTACACCTTC
>TRBD1|.|TRBJ2-4|TRBV27
CASSLGPHRDSENIQYF
TGTGCCAGCAGTCTAGGGCCCCACCGGGACAGTGAAAACATTCAGTACTTC
>.|.|TRBJ2-7|TRBV5-1
CASSPAGTADYEQYF
TGCGCCAGCAGTCCCGCCGGGACGGCTGACTACGAGCAGTACTTC
>TRBD2|.|TRBJ2-7|TRBV7-9
CASSPPSGNGYEQYF
TGTGCCAGCAGCCCCCCAAGCGGGAATGGGTACGAGCAGTACTTC
>.|once|TRBJ1-3|TRBV6-5
CATFRPAGNTIYF
TGTGCCACCTTTCGGCCGGCTGGAAACACCATATATTTT
>TRBD1|.|TRBJ1-1|TRBV6-5
CASRLDREGTEAFF
TGTGCCAGCAGATTGGACAGGGAGGGGACTGAAGCTTTCTTT
>.|.|TRBJ2-7|TRBV7-9
CASSPSGLSGIYEQYF
TGTGCCAGCAGCCCCTCGGGACTCTCGGGGATCTACGAGCAGTACTTC
>.|.|TRBJ2-3|TRBV5-4
CASSPETGTDTQYF
TGTGCCAGCAGCCCGGAGACTGGCACAGATACGCAGTATTTT
>TRBD1|.|TRBJ1-2|TRBV2
CASSPPTDRGRQGYTF
TGTGCCAGCAGCCCCCCTACAGACAGGGGGCGGCAAGGCTACACCTTC
>.|.|TRBJ2-1|TRBV11-3
CASSPHSSASYNEQFF
TGTGCCAGCAGTCCCCATTCTAGCGCCTCCTACAATGAGCAGTTCTTC
>.|once|TRBJ1-1|TRBV27
CASSLVGYTEAFF
TGTGCCAGCAGTTTGGTTGGGTACACTGAAGCTTTCTTT
>.|.|TRBJ2-7|TRBV4-1
CASSGPGPNYEQYF
TGCGCCAGCAGCGGCCCGGGACCGAACTACGAGCAGTACTTC
>.|.|TRBJ1-1|TRBV11-2
CASRGGYVNTEAFF
TGTGCCAGCCGGGGGGGATACGTTAACACTGAAGCTTTCTTT
>.|.|TRBJ2-1|TRBV5-6
CASSYPRARNEQFF
TGTGCCAGCAGCTACCCTCGGGCCCGGAATGAGCAGTTCTTC
>.|.|TRBJ1-2|TRBV29-1
CSVQAYGYTF
TGCAGCGTTCAAGCTTATGGCTACACCTTC
>.|.|TRBJ2-7|TRBV4-3
CASSQDGNYEQYF
TGCGCCAGCAGCCAAGATGGGAACTACGAGCAGTACTTC
>TRBD1|.|TRBJ1-2|TRBV6-1
CASHPRDRANYGYTF
TGTGCCAGTCATCCTAGGGACAGGGCTAACTATGGCTACACCTTC
>.|.|TRBJ2-5|TRBV18
CASSPEAYQETQYF
TGTGCCAGCTCACCAGAGGCGTACCAAGAGACCCAGTACTTC
>.|.|TRBJ1-1|TRBV4-1
CASSQESRATEAFF
TGCGCCAGCAGCCAAGAGTCCCGAGCCACTGAAGCTTTCTTT
>TRBD1|.|TRBJ1-2|TRBV29-1
CSAPDRGFGYTF
TGCAGCGCCCCAGACAGGGGCTTCGGCTACACCTTC
>.|.|TRBJ1-2|TRBV7-2
CASSLRSSGGYTF
TGTGCCAGCAGCTTAAGGTCGTCAGGGGGCTACACCTTC
>.|.|TRBJ2-7|TRBV5-6
CASSLQFAGTYEQYF
TGTGCCAGCAGCTTGCAATTTGCGGGGACCTACGAGCAGTACTTC
>.|.|TRBJ2-5|TRBV11-2
CASSFGETQYF
TGTGCCAGCAGCTTTGGTGAGACCCAGTACTTC
>TRBD1|.|TRBJ2-7|TRBV7-8
CASSEDRGRYEQYF
TGTGCCAGCAGCGAAGACAGGGGGCGGTACGAGCAGTACTTC
>.|.|TRBJ1-1|TRBV7-9
CASSLVLGARTEAFF
TGTGCCAGCAGCTTAGTCCTAGGGGCTCGGACTGAAGCTTTCTTT
>.|.|TRBJ2-7|TRBV4-1
CASSQEIGGSYEQYF
TGCGCCAGCAGCCAAGAGATAGGGGGCTCCTACGAGCAGTACTTC
>.|once|TRBJ2-3|TRBV10-3
CAISEGVSSGTSTDTQYF
TGTGCCATCAGTGAGGGGGTCTCCTCCGGGACTTCAACAGATACGCAGTATTTT
>.|once|TRBJ2-7|TRBV27
CASGVGVYGEQYF
TGTGCCAGTGGGGTGGGGGTCTACGGAGAGCAGTACTTC
>.|.|TRBJ2-7|TRBV18
CASSPPIGKYYEQYF
TGTGCCAGCTCACCACCCATAGGGAAATACTACGAGCAGTACTTC
>.|.|TRBJ2-1|TRBV7-2
CASSLESNEQFF
TGTGCCAGCAGCTTAGAATCCAATGAGCAGTTCTTC
>TRBD2|once|TRBJ2-5|TRBV29-1
CSVEAQINPTSGGETQYF
TGCAGCGTTGAAGCGCAAATAAACCCGACTAGCGGGGGTGAGACCCAGTACTTC
>.|.|TRBJ2-1|TRBV21-1
CASSKGEDYNEQFF
TGTGCCAGCAGCAAAGGAGAGGACTACAATGAGCAGTTCTTC
>.|.|TRBJ1-5|TRBV29-1
CSVEEGSGVAQHF
TGCAGCGTTGAAGAGGGCTCCGGGGTAGCCCAGCATTTT
>TRBD2|.|TRBJ2-7|TRBV4-1
CASSPTSGDTYEQYF
TGCGCCAGCAGCCCGACTAGCGGGGATACTTACGAGCAGTACTTC
>.|.|TRBJ2-7|TRBV18
CASSQTGNEQYF
TGTGCCAGCTCACAAACAGGGAACGAGCAGTACTTC
>.|.|TRBJ2-7|TRBV5-5
CASSSQEQYF
TGTGCCAGCAGCTCCCAAGAGCAGTACTTC
>TRBD1|.|TRBJ2-2|TRBV5-1
CASKHQGDGELFF
TGCGCCAGCAAACATCAGGGGGACGGGGAGCTGTTTTTT
>TRBD2|.|TRBJ2-1|TRBV14
CASSHGGRVHEQFF
TGTGCCAGCAGCCATGGCGGGAGGGTCCATGAGCAGTTCTTC
>.|.|TRBJ2-1|TRBV29-1
CSVGLTYNEQFF
TGCAGCGTTGGTCTTACTTACAATGAGCAGTTCTTC
>.|.|TRBJ2-7|TRBV7-9
CASSYRDTPYEQYF
TGTGCCAGCAGCTACCGGGACACTCCCTACGAGCAGTACTTC
>TRBD2|once|TRBJ2-3|TRBV29-1
CSVVSGRAYTDTQYF
TGCAGCGTTGTAAGCGGGAGGGCGTACACAGATACGCAGTATTTT
>.|.|TRBJ2-7|TRBV7-9
CASSPPRATAAYEQYF
TGTGCCAGCAGCCCCCCTCGGGCTACTGCAGCCTACGAGCAGTACTTC
>.|.|TRBJ2-5|TRBV11-2
CASSPRPGQTPYRETQYF
TGTGCCAGCAGCCCTCGGCCGGGACAAACACCCTACCGAGAGACCCAGTACTTC